The 23 T cell receptor beta chains below were found in one sample sequenced in a study of shared clonotypes between healthy human individuals. Here immunoSEQ multiplex PCR was the method, and the copy in TCRdb shows in-frame clones only, minus some. The profile shows roughly 1 million clones, approximately 72% of them singletons. Material: memory CD4+ T cells sorted from blood. Subset indicated: CD45RA-negative fraction. Receptors were obtained from a man aged 18 to 29 in good health.

At least ten counts were recorded for this clone. The rearrangement links TRBV6-5 to TRBJ1-5; the D gene is possibly TRBD1 (5 bases). CDR1 is MNHEY, CDR2 SVGAGI, per germline. Trimming removed 6 bases at V and 3 bases at J, with 12 bases between. This CDR3 has 14 residues. The DNA for the CDR3 is TGTGCCAGCAGCCCTCAGGGTACCAATCAGCCCCAGCATTTT. Protein: CASSPQGTNQPQHF.

The J gene is TRBJ2-1, the V gene TRBV18; 13 nucleotides agree with TRBD2. Germline CDR1 KGHSH, CDR2 LQKENI. This CDR3 spans 18 amino acids. The trim removed 3 bases at V and 3 bases at J, leaving 8 bases unmatched. The DNA of the CDR3 is TGTGCCAGCTCACCGTTGGCGGGGACTAGCGGGGACTACAATGAGCAGTTCTTC. Protein sequence: CASSPLAGTSGDYNEQFF.

Here the CDR3 reads CASSFQSSGANVLTF. CDR3 bases: TGTGCCAGCAGCTTCCAGAGCTCTGGGGCCAACGTCCTGACTTTC. This chain links TRBV7-2 with TRBJ2-6, with D hard to call. Deletions cut 3 bases from V and 0 bases from J, with 6 bases between. The germline CDR1 and CDR2 sequences are SGHTA and FQGNSA. The CDR3 has 15 amino acids.

V and J are TRBV7-9 and TRBJ2-7, with unresolved D. The CDR3 sequence is 14 residues long. The germline V gene has CDR1 SEHNR and CDR2 FQNEAQ (reference sequence). V lost 5 bases, J lost 3 bases, and 14 bases lay in between. CDR3 sequence (DNA): TGTGCCAGCAGCCGTAGGTCTCTCAACTACGAGCAGTACTTC. Encoded protein: CASSRRSLNYEQYF.

V is TRBV11-2 and J is TRBJ1-6; the D is unclear. Germline-derived CDR1 and CDR2 are SGHAT and FQNNGV. Between the trimmed V and J ends, which lost 3 bases and 10 bases, there was a span of 13 bases. This CDR3 has 14 amino acids. CDR3 protein: CASSFSYQESPLHF. The CDR3, as DNA: TGTGCCAGCAGCTTCTCATACCAAGAATCACCCCTCCACTTT.

Concerning this clone: Since a much larger clone is just one base distant, this may be a read error. V is TRBV28 and J is TRBJ1-2; possibly TRBD1 for D (6 bases). Germline CDR1 reads MDHEN; CDR2 reads SYDVKM. The CDR3 totals 14 residues. V lost 2 bases to trimming and J lost 2 bases, with 9 bases between them. CDR3: CASSLATGNYGYTF. CDR3 DNA sequence: TGTGCCAGCAGTTTAGCCACAGGGAACTATGGCTACACCTTC.

V gene TRBV18 combines with J gene TRBJ1-1; 8 bases align to TRBD1. The ends lost 5 bases at V and 1 base at J; junction bases unmatched: 6. Germline lookup yields CDR1 KGHSH and CDR2 LQKENI. The CDR3 length is 15 residues. The CDR3 nucleotides read TGTGCCAGCTCAGAAACCGGGACAGGGAACACTGAAGCTTTCTTT. This encodes CASSETGTGNTEAFF. Using reference TRBV18 and TRBJ1-1 for the parts outside the CDR3, the full variable domain is NAGVMQNPRHLVRRRGQEARLRCSPMKGHSHVYWYRQLPEEGLKFMVYLQKENIIDESGMPKERFSAEFPKEGPSILRIQQVVRGDSAAYFCASSETGTGNTEAFFGQGTRLTVV.

CDR3 DNA: TGCGCCAGCAGTCAAGCAGGGGATCCTGGAAACACCATATATTTT. This gives the protein CASSQAGDPGNTIYF. The V and J genes are TRBV5-1 and TRBJ1-3; possibly TRBD1 for D (6 bases). The CDR3 spans 15 residues. V was clipped by 5 bases and J by 2 bases, with 14 bases between them. The germline V gene encodes CDR1 SGHRS and CDR2 YFSETQ.

This chain joins TRBV29-1 and TRBJ2-3, with TRBD1 identical over 9 bases. This CDR3 is built from 18 residues. V was clipped by 1 base and J by 0 bases; unmatched bases: 11. The germline V gene encodes CDR1 SQVTM and CDR2 ANQGSEA. The CDR3 region has the DNA TGCAGCGTTGAAGTATGGGGGACGACAGGGGGAAGCACAGATACGCAGTATTTT. Residues: CSVEVWGTTGGSTDTQYF.

V and J are TRBV11-2 and TRBJ2-1, with TRBD2 identical over 14 bases. This CDR3 is built from 18 residues. Per the germline V gene, CDR1 is SGHAT and CDR2 is FQNNGV. V lost 4 bases, J lost 4 bases, and 9 bases stayed unmatched. The CDR3 coding sequence is TGTGCCAGCAGCTCCCGGACTAGCGGGAGGTCGGGTTACAATGAGCAGTTCTTC. Protein sequence: CASSSRTSGRSGYNEQFF.

This clone was seen a single time. The chain carries TRBV9 and TRBJ1-1; 7 bases map to TRBD1. J gave up 1 base and V 2 bases, and 2 bases lay outside the gene matches. Germline values: CDR1 SGDLS, CDR2 YYNGEE. This CDR3 spans 14 amino acids. This chain's CDR3 is CASSVRTGNTEAFF. DNA for the CDR3: TGTGCCAGCAGCGTCCGGACAGGGAACACTGAAGCTTTCTTT.

J is TRBJ2-2 and V is TRBV4-1, with D perhaps TRBD1 (6 bases). The CDR3 has 15 residues. Germline values: CDR1 MGHRA, CDR2 YSYEKL. V lost 2 bases, J lost 4 bases, and 11 bases lay in between. CDR3 residues: CASSQTGGITGELFF. In nucleotides, the CDR3 is TGCGCCAGCAGCCAAACTGGGGGCATCACCGGGGAGCTGTTTTTT.

This chain uses TRBV27 with TRBJ2-5; 7 nucleotides match TRBD2. The CDR3 extends over 13 amino acids. The germline V gene has CDR1 MNHEY and CDR2 SMNVEV (reference sequence). The J segment lost 4 bases and the V segment lost 4 bases, leaving 3 bases of the junction unmatched. Here the CDR3 DNA reads TGTGCCAGCAGTTCGGCGGGGGTAGAGACCCAGTACTTC. This sequence encodes CASSSAGVETQYF.

The table lists this clone with many counts. Here the CDR3 reads CASTPSRRGGYTF. CDR3 in DNA: TGTGCCAGCACCCCGTCACGGAGGGGTGGCTACACCTTC. V and J are TRBV7-2 and TRBJ1-2, with TRBD1 as a possible D gene (5 bases). The CDR3 is 13 residues long. V gave up 7 bases and J gave up 7 bases, with 16 bases separating them. Germline V gene sequence: CDR1 SGHTA, CDR2 FQGNSA.

This chain links TRBV20-1 with TRBJ1-5, with D tentatively TRBD1 (6 bases). V was trimmed by 8 bases and J by 9 bases, leaving 11 bases between them. There are 10 residues in the CDR3. Germline CDR1 DFQATT, CDR2 SNEGSKA (reference sequence). CDR3 amino acids: CSTDSTPQHF. The CDR3 region has the DNA TGCAGTACGGACAGCACGCCCCAGCATTTT.

This chain links TRBV21-1 with TRBJ2-5; TRBD2 was called by the table and not checked on the DNA. The end of the DNA fits TRBJ2-7 better, so the J call may be wrong. TRBV21-1 is a pseudogene locus. There are 9 residues in the CDR3. The CDR3 DNA reads as TGTGCCAGCAGTTACGAGCAGTACTTC. Amino acids: CASSYEQYF.

Comments on this clone: This CDR3 is also generated by other DNA sequences in the sample. The chain joins TRBV18 to TRBJ1-2; no clear D gene. Trimming pared 3 bases from V and 3 bases from J, leaving 8 bases between. Germline V lookup: CDR1 KGHSH, CDR2 LQKENI. CDR3 length: 13 amino acids. The CDR3 is CASSPGSYYGYTF. CDR3 DNA: TGTGCCAGCTCACCCGGGTCCTACTATGGCTACACCTTC.

V is TRBV5-1 and J is TRBJ2-3; perhaps D is TRBD1 or TRBD2 (5 bases each). With 0 bases removed from V and 4 bases from J, the gap between germline ends came to 12 bases. The CDR3 is made up of 15 amino acids. Germline assignment: CDR1 SGHRS and CDR2 YFSETQ. CDR3 DNA: TGCGCCAGCAGCTTGGGAAGTGGGGGTGCAGATACGCAGTATTTT. This translates into CASSLGSGGADTQYF. Full variable domain (missing parts from reference TRBV5-1 and TRBJ2-3): KAGVTQTPRYLIKTRGQQVTLSCSPISGHRSVSWYQQTPGQGLQFLFEYFSETQRNKGNFPGRFSGRQFSNSRSEMNVSTLELGDSALYLCASSLGSGGADTQYFGPGTRLTVL.

The V call is TRBV21-1, the J call TRBJ2-7. TRBV21-1 has pseudogene status. The CDR3 is 12 residues long. The CDR3: CASSRRTGEQYF. The CDR3 nucleotides read TGTGCCAGCAGCCGTCGGACGGGCGAGCAGTACTTC.

The V call is TRBV11-2, the J call TRBJ1-2; maybe TRBD1 (5 bases). Per the germline V gene, CDR1 is SGHAT and CDR2 is FQNNGV. Trimming shortened V by 5 bases and J by 2 bases, and 9 bases separated the two germline ends. There are 13 residues in the CDR3. For the CDR3, the DNA is TGTGCCAGCAGCCCTCAGGGAAACTATGGCTACACCTTC. As protein: CASSPQGNYGYTF.

This clone was seen more than once but under ten times. This chain connects TRBV5-1 to TRBJ1-2; D call uncertain. V was pared by 0 bases and J by 4 bases, with 13 bases between. Germline V gene lookup returns CDR1 SGHRS and CDR2 YFSETQ. There are 15 residues in the CDR3. In DNA form, the CDR3 reads TGCGCCAGCAGCTTGGCCGACGGGGAACTCTATGGCTACACCTTC. Protein product: CASSLADGELYGYTF.

This clone has only a few counts. V gene TRBV19 combines with J gene TRBJ2-7; the D is unclear. Germline-derived CDR1 and CDR2 are LNHDA and SQIVND (reference sequence). This CDR3 has 13 residues. V gave up 1 base and J gave up 3 bases, with 7 bases separating them. DNA for the CDR3: TGTGCCAGTAGTATAGCCCTGAGCTACGAGCAGTACTTC. This encodes CASSIALSYEQYF. The complete variable domain, with remaining parts taken from reference TRBV19 and TRBJ2-7, reads DGGITQSPKYLFRKEGQNVTLSCEQNLNHDAMYWYRQDPGQGLRLIYYSQIVNDFQKGDIAEGYSVSREKKESFPLTVTSAQKNPTAFYLCASSIALSYEQYFGPGTRLTVT.

The genes are TRBV6-6 and TRBJ1-4; D perhaps matches TRBD1 (5 bases). The V and J ends lost 7 bases and 7 bases respectively, with 16 bases between them. Germline V lookup: CDR1 MNHNY, CDR2 SVGAGI (reference sequence). The CDR3 spans 14 residues. CDR3 loop: CASIARVGGEKLFF. In DNA form, the CDR3 reads TGTGCCAGCATCGCACGCGTGGGGGGTGAAAAACTGTTTTTT.